This entry is about one T cell receptor (beta chain). This clone was recorded a few times. This receptor's antigen is unknown. Within one base of it there is no much larger clone, and no base qualities were kept. Taken from cysteine to phenylalanine, the CDR3 has 15 residues. Left in the record is the CDR3 DNA by itself, 45 bases read in frame from the first base. Clipping removes 1 base from V and 6 bases from J, with 6 as the unmatched junction base count. The germline V gene yields SGHTA for CDR1 and FQGNSA for CDR2. This sample was included in a study of blood T cell repertoires in COVID-19 (dated by TCRdb to the early 2020s). In terms of the full investigation: The collaborator samples originated in the United States, Italy and Spain and spanned the acute and convalescent phases of COVID-19. The prospective study material was composed of cDNA or gDNA derived from T cells, B-cell-depleted T cells, or PBMCs. Deeply sampled blood TCRbeta repertoires from subjects exposed to, actively infected with, or recovered from COVID-19 were included in the dataset. A freely available public database, intended as a resource for researchers studying the immune response to SARS-CoV-2, is where the repertoires were released. Samples came from the ongoing ImmuneRACE study (first 160 participants) plus 1,254 subjects from 6 global collaborators. A de-identified subject ID, COVID-19 status, age in years and sex were almost always included in the sample metadata. HLA class I and class II types, where available, came from metadata supplied by the sample provider rather than from assay-based typing.

Study-wide conclusions, independent of this receptor: The amount of clinical and demographic metadata varied by source and participant and was provided uncurated.

Enrolling through a virtual design, the prospective study's participants ranged in age from roughly 18 to 89 years and lived across 24 United States geographic areas. Cohort assignment in the prospective study relied on participant-reported clinical history from a screening survey and a study questionnaire. For ImmuneRACE Cohort 3, a participant was defined as recovered based on two consecutive negative NP/OP PCR tests, clearance by a healthcare professional, or resolution of symptoms. Each participant in the prospective study had whole blood, serum and a nasopharyngeal or oropharyngeal swab collected by mobile phlebotomists. Participants in the prospective study had the option to provide additional blood draws and questionnaires over a roughly 2-month period. Prospective study blood samples were shipped either frozen or at room temperature before DNA extraction. TCRbeta CDR3 regions were amplified from genomic DNA by means of the immunoSEQ Assay, a bias-controlled multiplex PCR. Per the authors' processing: Nucleated cell counts per sample were estimated from amplification of reference gene primers within the assay. To quantify the absolute abundance of each unique TCRbeta CDR3 rearrangement, sequence reads were collapsed and filtered. For each sample, productive Simpson clonality was calculated as the square root of Simpson's diversity index across productive rearrangements. TCRdb obtained this table from immuneACCESS and retained in-frame rearrangements with V and J assigned. These tables miss some clones; where compared with another copy, unresolved V genes account for less than half of the shortfall, and the remainder is unexplained. The V and J calls and clone size were taken over from that table, and D and trimming were inferred from the DNA. Recorded for this sample are 150,000 to 200,000 clones; more than 65% of them occurred a single time. The ten largest clonotypes hold roughly 9.6% of the sample.

Specimen: PBMCs or T cells enriched from blood (not recorded which). The V and J genes are TRBV7-2 and TRBJ1-5; the central 7 bases match TRBD1. The source is a man aged 50-59 years who had recovered from COVID-19. The CDR3 region has the sequence CASSLEQGRGQPQHF. The nucleotides are TGTGCCAGCAGCTTAGAACAGGGGAGAGGTCAGCCCCAGCATTTT.